This TCR beta chain appears in the sequencing data of a study of blood T cell repertoires in COVID-19. Original handling: Nucleated cell number was recorded as an estimate derived from reference gene primer amplification. Assay used: immunoSEQ multiplex PCR; TCRdb lists only in-frame clones, some missing. V and J calls plus clone size are reproduced from that table; the DNA served to infer D and trimming. The sample includes under 350,000 clones, about nine tenths of them seen just once. Enrollees, about 18 to 95 years old, lived in 24 US areas. Assignments of participants to cohorts depended upon their own reported clinical history. This CDR3 comprises 16 residues. J gave up 4 bases and V 5 bases, and 12 bases lay outside the gene matches. Per the germline V gene, CDR1 is SGHTA and CDR2 is FQGNSA. This clone is a singleton in its sample.

The chain employs TRBV7-2 and TRBJ2-5; 8 bases are shared with TRBD2. Sequenced input: PBMCs or T cells enriched from blood (not recorded which). The clonotype originates from a young man who had recovered from COVID-19. The CDR3 here is CASSGNSGTLRETQYF. The CDR3 DNA reads as TGTGCCAGCAGCGGAAATAGCGGGACGCTAAGAGAGACCCAGTACTTC.